These 19 T cell receptor beta chains came from one sample sequenced in a study of PD-L1 blockade in urothelial cancer. TCRdb's copy holds only in-frame clones and misses some; the assay was immunoSEQ multiplex PCR. The repertoire includes 60,000 or so clones, over 75% of them detected once, and 3.5% to 4.5% sits in the top ten. The sample here was PBMCs, taken around atezolizumab (anti-PD-L1) treatment. Every receptor here comes from a man aged 70 or older with urothelial cancer.

The sample holds one count of this clone. V and J are TRBV5-6 and TRBJ2-1, with 10 bases aligning to TRBD2. The CDR3 totals 15 residues. Germline CDR1 SGHDT, CDR2 YYEEEE. Trimming cost V 2 bases and J 7 bases; bases outside gene matches: 6. CDR3 sequence: CASSLLAGWGNEQFF. The CDR3 nucleotides read TGTGCCAGCAGCTTACTAGCGGGATGGGGGAATGAGCAGTTCTTC.

The DNA of the CDR3 is TGTGCCAGCAGTCGGTCCCGGGACAGGGATGAGCAGTTCTTC. Translated: CASSRSRDRDEQFF. The chain uses TRBV6-5 and TRBJ2-1; 9 positions agree with TRBD1. Germline loops: CDR1 MNHEY, CDR2 SVGAGI. The CDR3 covers 14 residues. With V trimmed by 5 bases and J by 8 bases, 7 bases remained unmatched.

This clone appeared a few times. The chain links TRBV19 to TRBJ1-1; 9 nucleotides match TRBD1. The CDR3 totals 12 residues. Trimming at V came to 5 bases and at J to 11 bases, leaving 6 bases not matched to a gene. Germline values: CDR1 LNHDA, CDR2 SQIVND (reference sequence). The CDR3, as DNA: TGTGCCAGTAGTGTTGGACAGGGGATCGCTTTCTTT. Translated: CASSVGQGIAFF.

The genes are TRBV2 and TRBJ2-5; 14 positions agree with TRBD2. V shed 10 bases and J 2 bases; nucleotides not matched to a gene: 3. The CDR3 has 14 residues. Germline loops: CDR1 SNHLY, CDR2 FYNNEI. The CDR3 loop is CATRTSGGQETQYF. DNA for the CDR3: TGTGCCACAAGGACTAGCGGGGGGCAAGAGACCCAGTACTTC.

V is TRBV6-5 and J is TRBJ2-7, with 7 positions matching TRBD2. The CDR3 covers 12 residues. From germline, CDR1 is MNHEY and CDR2 SVGAGI. J lost 2 bases, V lost 7 bases, and 2 bases had no gene match. The CDR3 nucleotides read TGTGCCAGCAAAGCGGGGCCCTACGAGCAGTACTTC. It is translated as CASKAGPYEQYF.

The rearrangement uses TRBV4-1 and TRBJ1-3, with 7 bases aligning to TRBD1. The germline gives CDR1 MGHRA, CDR2 YSYEKL. There are 18 residues in the CDR3. The trim removed 3 bases at V and 4 bases at J, leaving 15 bases unmatched. DNA of the CDR3: TGCGCCAGCAGCCATGTGGCAGGGGGAATTGTGGCAGGAAACACCATATATTTT. It encodes CASSHVAGGIVAGNTIYF.

The rearrangement joins TRBV5-8 to TRBJ2-3; D unclear. From germline, CDR1 is SGHTS and CDR2 YDEGEE. V lost 7 bases, J lost 5 bases, and 11 bases lay in between. This CDR3 has 12 residues. In DNA form, the CDR3 reads TGTGCCAGCTCTTTACGAGGAGATACGCAGTATTTT. The encoded protein is CASSLRGDTQYF.

The V call is TRBV19, the J call TRBJ1-2; D is unclear. The CDR3 length is 17 residues. Germline V lookup: CDR1 LNHDA, CDR2 SQIVND (reference sequence). V shed 1 base and J shed 2 bases, with 17 bases lying between them. The CDR3 loop is CASSIGGEPLGNYGYTF. The CDR3 DNA sequence: TGTGCCAGTAGTATAGGTGGAGAACCGCTTGGGAACTATGGCTACACCTTC.

The chain uses TRBV5-1 and TRBJ2-7, with 13 bases identical to TRBD2. The trim removed 3 bases at V and 4 bases at J, leaving 10 bases unmatched. The CDR3 extends over 17 amino acids. CDR1 SGHRS and CDR2 YFSETQ come from the germline V gene. Here the CDR3 DNA reads TGCGCCAGCAGCTGGGGACTAGCGGGGAATTTCAAGTACGAGCAGTACTTC. Amino acid sequence: CASSWGLAGNFKYEQYF. The complete variable domain, with remaining parts taken from reference TRBV5-1 and TRBJ2-7, reads KAGVTQTPRYLIKTRGQQVTLSCSPISGHRSVSWYQQTPGQGLQFLFEYFSETQRNKGNFPGRFSGRQFSNSRSEMNVSTLELGDSALYLCASSWGLAGNFKYEQYFGPGTRLTVT.

The chain recombines TRBV5-6 with TRBJ1-1; D possibly corresponds to TRBD1 (5 bases). Trimming left V 4 bases short and J 4 bases short, with 17 bases between. Germline CDR1 and CDR2: SGHDT and YYEEEE. This CDR3 contains 15 residues. CDR3 region: CASSTIRPGITEAFF. CDR3 nucleotide sequence: TGTGCCAGCAGCACTATCCGCCCAGGGATCACTGAAGCTTTCTTT.

By share of the sample, this clone is medium-sized. The rearrangement uses TRBV14 and TRBJ2-1, with 8 bases lining up with TRBD2. Unmatched junction bases numbered 3, after V lost 7 bases and J lost 4 bases. Per germline, CDR1 SGHDN and CDR2 FVKESK. The CDR3 runs to 13 residues. CDR3 sequence: CASTASGYNEQFF. The DNA of the CDR3 is TGTGCCAGCACCGCTAGCGGGTACAATGAGCAGTTCTTC.

The genes are TRBV7-2 and TRBJ1-2; D is perhaps TRBD1 (6 bases). The V end lost 3 bases, the J end lost 9 bases, and 17 bases lay between the germline ends. The CDR3 runs to 14 residues. Germline V lookup: CDR1 SGHTA, CDR2 FQGNSA. The CDR3 spells CASSFRRGALRYTF. Written as DNA, the CDR3 is TGTGCCAGCAGCTTTCGACGGGGGGCCCTACGCTACACCTTC.

This rearrangement joins TRBV28 to TRBJ2-7, with 9 nucleotides matching TRBD2. V lost 4 bases and J lost 4; bases outside the gene matches: 14. Germline V gene sequence: CDR1 MDHEN, CDR2 SYDVKM. This CDR3 comprises 17 residues. CDR3 sequence: CASSSVPGREGGYEQYF. The CDR3 region has the DNA TGTGCCAGCAGTTCTGTCCCTGGGCGGGAGGGTGGGTACGAGCAGTACTTC.

This chain connects TRBV6-6 to TRBJ2-7, with TRBD2 matching 11 bases. After removal of 7 bases from V and 5 bases from J, the junction contained 7 bases not matched to a gene. There are 14 residues in the CDR3. Germline V gene lookup returns CDR1 MNHNY and CDR2 SVGAGI (reference sequence). Written as DNA, the CDR3 is TGTGCCAGCAACCGGGGTAGCGGGAGGGACGAGCAGTACTTC. Amino acid sequence: CASNRGSGRDEQYF.

The chain uses TRBV9 and TRBJ1-2, with D possibly matching TRBD1 (6 bases). Germline CDR1 and CDR2: SGDLS and YYNGEE. The CDR3 is made up of 15 amino acids. Trimming took 6 bases from V and 4 from J, leaving 19 bases between them. The CDR3 here is CASTLALAGAYGYTF. The DNA of the CDR3 is TGTGCCAGCACCCTCGCGCTGGCAGGGGCCTATGGCTACACCTTC. The full variable domain, rest sourced from reference TRBV9 and TRBJ1-2, is DSGVTQTPKHLITATGQRVTLRCSPRSGDLSVYWYQQSLDQGLQFLIQYYNGEERAKGNILERFSAQQFPDLHSELNLSSLELGDSALYFCASTLALAGAYGYTFGSGTRLTVV.

The chain links TRBV19 to TRBJ2-7, with 13 nucleotides matching TRBD2. Germline V gene data show CDR1 as LNHDA and CDR2 as SQIVND (reference sequence). The CDR3 contains 16 residues. The ends lost 4 bases at V and 2 bases at J; junction bases unmatched: 5. CDR3 sequence: CASSKPGLAGTYEQYF. CDR3 coding DNA: TGTGCCAGTAGTAAGCCGGGACTAGCGGGAACCTACGAGCAGTACTTC.

The chain couples TRBV5-6 to TRBJ1-2, with a possible D match to TRBD1 (5 bases). Trimming stripped 0 bases from V and 4 bases from J, with 13 bases between. This CDR3 has 15 amino acids. Germline assignment: CDR1 SGHDT and CDR2 YYEEEE. The DNA for the CDR3 is TGTGCCAGCAGCTTGGATGGCAGGGTTGGCTATGGCTACACCTTC. Translated, it gives CASSLDGRVGYGYTF.

This clone has only a few counts. This chain connects TRBV2 to TRBJ2-7; 12 bases align to TRBD2. The CDR3 runs to 15 residues. Trimming at V came to 5 bases and at J to 5 bases, leaving 7 bases not matched to a gene. Germline V gene data show CDR1 as SNHLY and CDR2 as FYNNEI. The CDR3 bases are TGTGCCAGCAGTCCTTTGACTAGCGGGAGCCACGAGCAGTACTTC. This gives the protein CASSPLTSGSHEQYF.

This clone was detected only once. The V gene is TRBV18, the J gene TRBJ2-5, with 9 nucleotides matching TRBD2. This CDR3 comprises 18 residues. CDR1 and CDR2 from the germline V gene are KGHSH and LQKENI. V was pared by 2 bases and J by 5 bases, with 15 bases of the junction left unmatched. The chain's CDR3 is CASSPSFGSGRTEETQYF. CDR3 nucleotide sequence: TGTGCCAGCTCACCAAGCTTTGGTAGCGGGAGAACGGAGGAGACCCAGTACTTC.